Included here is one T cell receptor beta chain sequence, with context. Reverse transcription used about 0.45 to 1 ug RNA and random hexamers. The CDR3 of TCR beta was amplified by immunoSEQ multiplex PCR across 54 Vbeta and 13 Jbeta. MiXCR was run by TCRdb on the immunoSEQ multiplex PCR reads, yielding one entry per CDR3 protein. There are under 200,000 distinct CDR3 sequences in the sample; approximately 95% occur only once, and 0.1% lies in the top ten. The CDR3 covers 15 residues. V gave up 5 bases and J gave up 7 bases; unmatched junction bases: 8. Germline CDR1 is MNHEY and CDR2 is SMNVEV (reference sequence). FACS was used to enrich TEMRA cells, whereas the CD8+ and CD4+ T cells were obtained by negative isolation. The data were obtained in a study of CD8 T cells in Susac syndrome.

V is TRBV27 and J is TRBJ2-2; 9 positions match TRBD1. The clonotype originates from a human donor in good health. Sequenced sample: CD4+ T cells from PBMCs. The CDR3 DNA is TGTGCCAGCAGTACAGGGGGCGTGGTCGGCGGGGAGCTGTTTTTT. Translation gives CASSTGGVVGGELFF.